This is a list of T cell receptor beta chains from one sample in a study of CD8 T cells in ankylosing spondylitis. Each CDR3 protein gets one entry after TCRdb re-called the 5' RACE reads with MiXCR. The sample lists approximately 200,000 distinct CDR3 sequences; around 13% were seen once. The sample consisted of blood, either unsorted or a sorted T cell fraction (not recorded which). These receptors originate from a male donor with ankylosing spondylitis or in good health (not recorded which). Each CDR3 is given with its conserved first and last residue. A D gene is named only where the DNA matches it firmly. The size of a clone is reported for some rows only, either as once, few or many, or as a class for expanded clones.

v_call	j_call	d_call	clone_size	cdr3_nt	cdr3_aa
TRBV25-1	TRBJ2-3	-	-	TGTGCCAGCAGTGAGTGGGTAGCTGGGAGCACAGATACGCAGTATTTT	CASSEWVAGSTDTQYF
TRBV6-5	TRBJ2-3	TRBD2	few	TGTGCCAGCAGTTACCTAGCGGGAGTCGCAGATACGCAGTATTTT	CASSYLAGVADTQYF
TRBV4-1	TRBJ2-3	-	few	TGCGCCAGCAGCCCCCTGACTAGTCTCGGCACAGATACGCAGTATTTT	CASSPLTSLGTDTQYF
TRBV12-3/TRBV12-4	TRBJ2-3	-	many	TGTGCCAGTTTATCGGAGGACGCAGATACGCAGTATTTT	CASLSEDADTQYF
TRBV13	TRBJ2-7	-	many	TGTGCCAGCAGCTTACGGTACGAGCAGTACTTC	CASSLRYEQYF
TRBV11-3	TRBJ2-7	-	few	TGTGCCAGCAGCTTAGAGCCGGGAGTGGACGACGAGCAGTACTTC	CASSLEPGVDDEQYF
TRBV20-1	TRBJ1-1	TRBD1	-	TGCAGTGCTAGGGCGGGGACAGGGGGCACTGAAGCTTTCTTT	CSARAGTGGTEAFF
TRBV5-1	TRBJ2-5	TRBD2	many	TGCGCCAGCAGCTTGGAAACTAGCGGGAGGCAAGAGACCCAGTACTTC	CASSLETSGRQETQYF
TRBV15	TRBJ2-3	-	few	TGTGCCACCAGCAGACCCCCGGGGGCACGGGATCCAGATACGCAGTATTTT	CATSRPPGARDPDTQYF
TRBV29-1	TRBJ1-4	-	-	TGCAGCGCCGGCGGGGGGAATGAAAAACTGTTTTTT	CSAGGGNEKLFF
TRBV2	TRBJ1-6	-	few	TGTGCCAGCAGTGAAGTTCATAATTCACCCCTCCACTTT	CASSEVHNSPLHF
TRBV4-1	TRBJ2-7	-	many	TGCGCCAGCAGCCAAGATTACCCTAATTCGGGCGAGCAGTACTTC	CASSQDYPNSGEQYF
TRBV14	TRBJ2-7	-	few	TGTGCCAGCAGCCAAGATGATGGGTCCTACGAGCAGTACTTC	CASSQDDGSYEQYF
TRBV6-1	TRBJ2-3	-	many	TGTGCCAGCAGTGAAGTAGCAGGCCGACGCACAGATACGCAGTATTTT	CASSEVAGRRTDTQYF
TRBV20-1	TRBJ2-1	TRBD2	-	TGCAGTGCTTCGCCGGGACTAGCGGCGGCGGATGAGCAGTTCTTC	CSASPGLAAADEQFF
TRBV6-1	TRBJ2-7	-	-	TGTGCCAGCAGTGGGCTCGAGCGGTGGAACCCCTACGAGCAGTACTTC	CASSGLERWNPYEQYF
TRBV3-1	TRBJ1-6	TRBD1	-	TGTGCCAGCAGCCCCGGGACAGGGGGTTCACCCCTCCACTTT	CASSPGTGGSPLHF
TRBV20-1	TRBJ1-5	-	-	TGCAGTGCTAGGCCTCAGGCGAATCAGCCCCAGCATTTT	CSARPQANQPQHF
TRBV6-2/TRBV6-3	TRBJ2-5	-	-	TGTGCCAGCAGCCACGGGGAGACAGCTGAGACCCAGTACTTC	CASSHGETAETQYF
TRBV4-1	TRBJ2-7	-	few	TGCGCCAGCAGCCAAGATCGCGTCAACGAGCAGTACTTC	CASSQDRVNEQYF
TRBV6-1	TRBJ1-1	-	-	TGTGCCAGCAGTGAAGCGCTGGAGGCTTTCTTT	CASSEALEAFF
TRBV29-1	TRBJ2-7	TRBD1	-	TGCAGCGTTGAAGGGGGACAGCTTCCTAACGAGCAGTACTTC	CSVEGGQLPNEQYF
TRBV5-1	TRBJ1-6	-	many	TGCGCCAGCAGCTTGGGTGGGAATTCACCCCTCCACTTT	CASSLGGNSPLHF
TRBV12-3/TRBV12-4	TRBJ2-7	-	many	TGTGCCAGCGGGCTAGGGGCCCCCTACGAGCAGTACTTC	CASGLGAPYEQYF